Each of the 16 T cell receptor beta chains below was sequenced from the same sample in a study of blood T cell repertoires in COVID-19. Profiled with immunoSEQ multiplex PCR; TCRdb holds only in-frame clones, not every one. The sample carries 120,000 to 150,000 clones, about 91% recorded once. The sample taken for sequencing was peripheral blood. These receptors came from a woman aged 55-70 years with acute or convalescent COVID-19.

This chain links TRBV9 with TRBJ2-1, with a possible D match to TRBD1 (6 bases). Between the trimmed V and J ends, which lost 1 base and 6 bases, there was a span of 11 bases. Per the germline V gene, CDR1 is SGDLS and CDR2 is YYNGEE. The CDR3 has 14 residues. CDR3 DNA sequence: TGTGCCAGCAGCGTAACAGGGTCGGCCAATGAGCAGTTCTTC. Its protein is CASSVTGSANEQFF. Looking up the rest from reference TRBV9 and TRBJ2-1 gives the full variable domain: DSGVTQTPKHLITATGQRVTLRCSPRSGDLSVYWYQQSLDQGLQFLIQYYNGEERAKGNILERFSAQQFPDLHSELNLSSLELGDSALYFCASSVTGSANEQFFGPGTRLTVL.

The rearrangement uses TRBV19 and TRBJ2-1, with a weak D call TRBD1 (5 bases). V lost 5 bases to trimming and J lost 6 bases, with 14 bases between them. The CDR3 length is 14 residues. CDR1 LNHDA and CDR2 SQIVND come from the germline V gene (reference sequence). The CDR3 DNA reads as TGTGCCAGTAGTCTGCGGACAAGCCTCAATGAGCAGTTCTTC. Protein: CASSLRTSLNEQFF.

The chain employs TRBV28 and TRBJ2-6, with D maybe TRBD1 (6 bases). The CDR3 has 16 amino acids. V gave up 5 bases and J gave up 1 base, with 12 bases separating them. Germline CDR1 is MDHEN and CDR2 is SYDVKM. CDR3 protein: CASSPRTVSGANVLTF. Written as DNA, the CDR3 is TGTGCCAGCAGTCCAAGGACAGTTTCTGGGGCCAACGTCCTGACTTTC.

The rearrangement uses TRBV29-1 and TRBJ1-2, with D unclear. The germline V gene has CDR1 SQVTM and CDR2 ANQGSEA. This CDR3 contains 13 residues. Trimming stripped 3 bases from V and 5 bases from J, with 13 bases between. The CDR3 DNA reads TGCAGCGTTGAGGGAGGCAGCCAATATGGCTACACCTTC. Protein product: CSVEGGSQYGYTF.

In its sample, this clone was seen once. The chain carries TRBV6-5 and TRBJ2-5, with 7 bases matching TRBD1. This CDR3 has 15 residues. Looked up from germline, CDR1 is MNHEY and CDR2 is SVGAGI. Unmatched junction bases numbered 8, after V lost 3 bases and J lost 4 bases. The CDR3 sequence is CASSYFLGGGETQYF. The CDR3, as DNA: TGTGCCAGCAGTTATTTTTTAGGGGGCGGAGAGACCCAGTACTTC.

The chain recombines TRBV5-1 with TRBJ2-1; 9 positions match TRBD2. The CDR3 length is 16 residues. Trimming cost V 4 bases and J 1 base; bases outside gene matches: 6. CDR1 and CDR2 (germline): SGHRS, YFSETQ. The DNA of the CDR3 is TGCGCCAGCAGCAGGATAGCGGGGGTGTCCTACAATGAGCAGTTCTTC. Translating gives CASSRIAGVSYNEQFF.

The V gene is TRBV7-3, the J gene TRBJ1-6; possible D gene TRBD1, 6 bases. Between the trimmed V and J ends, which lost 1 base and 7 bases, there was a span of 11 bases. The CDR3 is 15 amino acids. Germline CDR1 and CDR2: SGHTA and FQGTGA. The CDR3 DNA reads TGTGCCAGCAGCTTAAACGGTAGGGGGAATTCACCCCTCCACTTT. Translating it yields CASSLNGRGNSPLHF.

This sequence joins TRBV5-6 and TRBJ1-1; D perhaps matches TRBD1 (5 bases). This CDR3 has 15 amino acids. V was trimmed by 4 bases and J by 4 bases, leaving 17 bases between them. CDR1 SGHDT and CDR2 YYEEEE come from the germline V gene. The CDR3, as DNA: TGTGCCAGCAGCCTGGGATCAAGGGGAGGCACTGAAGCTTTCTTT. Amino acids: CASSLGSRGGTEAFF.

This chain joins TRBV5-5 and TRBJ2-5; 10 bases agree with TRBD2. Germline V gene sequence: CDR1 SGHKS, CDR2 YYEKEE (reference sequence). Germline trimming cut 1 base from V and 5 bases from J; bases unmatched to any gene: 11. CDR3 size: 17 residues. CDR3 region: CASSLTKSGGARETQYF. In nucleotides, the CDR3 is TGTGCCAGCAGCTTGACCAAAAGCGGGGGGGCCCGGGAGACCCAGTACTTC.

CDR3 coding DNA: TGTGCCAGCAGCACGGGACAGCATAACTATGGCTACACCTTC. This translates into CASSTGQHNYGYTF. The V call is TRBV6-5, the J call TRBJ1-2; TRBD1 agrees at 7 bases. Trimming removed 6 bases from V and 1 base from J; junction bases left unmatched: 5. CDR1 and CDR2 from the germline V gene are MNHEY and SVGAGI. The CDR3 length is 14 residues.

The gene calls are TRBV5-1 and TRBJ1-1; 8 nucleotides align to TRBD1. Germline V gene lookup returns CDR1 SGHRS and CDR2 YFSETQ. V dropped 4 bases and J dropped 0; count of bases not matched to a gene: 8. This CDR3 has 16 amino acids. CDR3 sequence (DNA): TGCGCCAGCAGCGCCGGACAGGGATTCATGAACACTGAAGCTTTCTTT. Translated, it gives CASSAGQGFMNTEAFF.

The chain's CDR3 is CAISGGGVAGQPQHF. The CDR3 DNA is TGTGCCATCAGTGGAGGGGGGGTGGCAGGACAGCCCCAGCATTTT. V gene TRBV10-3 combines with J gene TRBJ1-5, with D perhaps TRBD1 (6 bases). CDR1 ENHRY and CDR2 SYGVKD come from the germline V gene. V dropped 4 bases and J dropped 7 bases, with 17 bases sitting between them. This CDR3 is 15 amino acids long.

CDR3 loop: CASSPWVGGETQYF. For the CDR3, the DNA is TGTGCCAGCAGCCCTTGGGTAGGGGGTGAGACCCAGTACTTC. The V and J genes are TRBV14 and TRBJ2-5; D is possibly TRBD1 (6 bases). Germline V gene data show CDR1 as SGHDN and CDR2 as FVKESK. V was clipped by 4 bases and J by 5 bases, with 14 bases between them. The CDR3 length is 14 residues.

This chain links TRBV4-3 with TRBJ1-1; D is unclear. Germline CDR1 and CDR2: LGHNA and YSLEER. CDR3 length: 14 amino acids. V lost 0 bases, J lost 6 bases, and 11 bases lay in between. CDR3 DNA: TGCGCCAGCAGCCAAGATAGTCAAACCCCTGAAGCTTTCTTT. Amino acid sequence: CASSQDSQTPEAFF.

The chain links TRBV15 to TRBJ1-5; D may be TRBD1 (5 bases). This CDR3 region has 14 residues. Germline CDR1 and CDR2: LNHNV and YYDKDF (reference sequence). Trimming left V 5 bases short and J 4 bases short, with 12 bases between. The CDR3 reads CATSLRDVNQPQHF. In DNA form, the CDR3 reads TGTGCCACCAGCCTGCGGGACGTAAATCAGCCCCAGCATTTT. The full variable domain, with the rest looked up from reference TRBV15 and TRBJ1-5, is DAMVIQNPRYQVTQFGKPVTLSCSQTLNHNVMYWYQQKSSQAPKLLFHYYDKDFNNEADTPDNFQSRRPNTSFCFLDIRSPGLGDTAMYLCATSLRDVNQPQHFGDGTRLSIL.

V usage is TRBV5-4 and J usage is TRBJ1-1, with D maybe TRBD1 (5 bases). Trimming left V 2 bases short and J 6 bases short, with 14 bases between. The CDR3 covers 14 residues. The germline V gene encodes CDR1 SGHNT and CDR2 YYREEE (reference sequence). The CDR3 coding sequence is TGTGCCAGCAGCTTCGGTACCACAGGCGCTGAAGCTTTCTTT. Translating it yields CASSFGTTGAEAFF. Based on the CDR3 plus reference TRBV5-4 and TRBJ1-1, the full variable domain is ETGVTQSPTHLIKTRGQQVTLRCSSQSGHNTVSWYQQALGQGPQFIFQYYREEENGRGNFPPRFSGLQFPNYSSELNVNALELDDSALYLCASSFGTTGAEAFFGQGTRLTVV.